This passage covers 10 T cell receptor beta chains from one sample sequenced in a study of T cell responses to AZD1222 COVID-19 vaccine. The repertoire was sequenced with immunoSEQ multiplex PCR; TCRdb's copy has only in-frame clones and lacks some. The data contain 90,000 to 150,000 clones, approximately 91% of them singletons. This sample comprised peripheral blood, obtained on day 0 of AZD1222 vaccination. The receptor set was obtained from an adult in good health.

The gene calls are TRBV28 and TRBJ1-4; the match to TRBD1 covers 9 bases. Germline CDR1 MDHEN, CDR2 SYDVKM. V shed 6 bases, J shed 7 bases, and the junction held 6 bases outside the gene matches. The CDR3 has 14 amino acids. The CDR3 coding sequence is TGTGCCAGCAGCCTACAGGGGGCCGGTGAAAAACTGTTTTTT. It yields the protein CASSLQGAGEKLFF. The variable domain in full, with the rest retrieved from reference TRBV28 and TRBJ1-4, is DVKVTQSSRYLVKRTGEKVFLECVQDMDHENMFWYRQDPGLGLRLIYFSYDVKMKEKGDIPEGYSVSREKKERFSLILESASTNQTSMYLCASSLQGAGEKLFFGSGTQLSVL.

This chain joins TRBV6-5 and TRBJ2-2; D gene unclear. This CDR3 region has 15 residues. Germline lookup yields CDR1 MNHEY and CDR2 SVGAGI. The V end lost 2 bases, the J end lost 3 bases, and 10 bases lay between the germline ends. The CDR3 region is CASSYDIFDTGELFF. CDR3 DNA: TGTGCCAGCAGTTACGACATATTCGACACCGGGGAGCTGTTTTTT.

The chain joins TRBV6-2 or TRBV6-3 to TRBJ1-5, with 9 bases identical to TRBD1. Germline-derived CDR1 and CDR2 are MNHEY and SVGEGT. J gave up 2 bases and V 5 bases, and 16 bases lay outside the gene matches. The CDR3 sequence is 19 residues long. The CDR3 protein is CASSNPGQGNYNGNQPQHF. In DNA form, the CDR3 reads TGTGCCAGCAGTAATCCGGGACAGGGAAACTACAATGGCAATCAGCCCCAGCATTTT.

This chain joins TRBV6-2 or TRBV6-3 and TRBJ1-6; unclear D gene. V lost 5 bases and J 0 bases, leaving 11 bases between the germline ends. The length of the CDR3 is 16 residues. Germline V gene data show CDR1 as MNHEY and CDR2 as SVGEGT. The CDR3 DNA reads as TGTGCCAGCAGTAGACCTGGGAGCTCCTATAATTCACCCCTCCACTTT. This translates into CASSRPGSSYNSPLHF.

V gene TRBV19 combines with J gene TRBJ2-3; TRBD2 aligns across 10 bases. CDR3 length equals 16 residues. Germline V lookup: CDR1 LNHDA, CDR2 SQIVND (reference sequence). The junction had 3 bases not matched to a gene; V was cut back by 3 bases and J by 0 bases. In DNA form, the CDR3 reads TGTGCCAGTAGTATCCTAGCGGGGGCTAGCACAGATACGCAGTATTTT. It specifies CASSILAGASTDTQYF. The full variable domain, completed using reference TRBV19 and TRBJ2-3, is DGGITQSPKYLFRKEGQNVTLSCEQNLNHDAMYWYRQDPGQGLRLIYYSQIVNDFQKGDIAEGYSVSREKKESFPLTVTSAQKNPTAFYLCASSILAGASTDTQYFGPGTRLTVL.

This clone has a single count. The CDR3 DNA reads as TGTGCCACCAGTGACTCCAGGGTCGAGACCCAGTACTTC. Amino acids: CATSDSRVETQYF. This chain joins TRBV24-1 and TRBJ2-5, with D tentatively TRBD1 (5 bases). Looked up from germline, CDR1 is KGHDR and CDR2 is SFDVKD. Trimming shortened V by 4 bases and J by 5 bases, and 10 bases separated the two germline ends. The CDR3 runs 13 residues.

This clone was picked up one time. DNA of the CDR3: TGTGCCAGCAGCGTAGTAGGCACCGAGCAGTACTTC. Amino acid sequence: CASSVVGTEQYF. This chain uses TRBV9 with TRBJ2-7, with D unclear. V lost 0 bases to trimming and J lost 6 bases, with 7 bases between them. In germline, CDR1 is SGDLS, CDR2 YYNGEE. This CDR3 comprises 12 residues.

The rearrangement uses TRBV3-1 (or the pseudogene TRBV3-2) and TRBJ2-7, with a possible D match to TRBD1 (5 bases). Looked up from germline, CDR1 is LGHDT and CDR2 is YNNKEL (reference sequence). CDR3 size: 14 residues. V gave up 0 bases and J gave up 5 bases, with 11 bases separating them. The CDR3 loop reads CASSQDQGSHEQYF. DNA of the CDR3: TGTGCCAGCAGCCAAGATCAGGGCAGCCACGAGCAGTACTTC.

This clone is a singleton in its sample. This chain uses TRBV18 with TRBJ1-5, with TRBD1 matching 8 bases. Trimming removed 6 bases from V and 2 bases from J; junction bases left unmatched: 9. CDR1 and CDR2 from the germline V gene are KGHSH and LQKENI. This CDR3 is 16 amino acids long. The CDR3 is CASSLGQGMGNQPQHF. CDR3 nucleotide sequence: TGTGCCAGCTCCCTCGGACAGGGAATGGGCAATCAGCCCCAGCATTTT. The complete variable domain, with remaining parts taken from reference TRBV18 and TRBJ1-5, reads NAGVMQNPRHLVRRRGQEARLRCSPMKGHSHVYWYRQLPEEGLKFMVYLQKENIIDESGMPKERFSAEFPKEGPSILRIQQVVRGDSAAYFCASSLGQGMGNQPQHFGDGTRLSIL.

The genes are TRBV7-9 and TRBJ1-4; D possibly corresponds to TRBD1 (6 bases). Germline lookup yields CDR1 SEHNR and CDR2 FQNEAQ (reference sequence). V lost 1 base and J lost 7, with 13 bases in between. The CDR3 spans 15 residues. The CDR3 protein is CASSLGGAPSEKLFF. CDR3 DNA sequence: TGTGCCAGCAGCTTAGGGGGGGCTCCTAGTGAAAAACTGTTTTTT.